One T cell receptor (beta chain) is described in this entry. This sample is part of a study of T cell repertoires in ileal Crohn's disease. Sequenced by immunoSEQ multiplex PCR; TCRdb stores in-frame clones only, minus some. This table has some 13,000 clones, around 82% appearing once. V lost 4 bases and J lost 6; bases outside the gene matches: 12. Looked up from germline, CDR1 is MGHRA and CDR2 is YSYEKL. This CDR3 has 16 residues. The receptor comes from an adult with Crohn's disease. The chain is built from TRBV4-1 and TRBJ2-1; 7 nucleotides agree with TRBD2. Material: ileal tissue. CDR3 residues: CASSLSGASGLNEQFF. CDR3 bases: TGCGCCAGCAGCCTAAGCGGGGCTAGCGGCCTCAATGAGCAGTTCTTC.